Each of the 30 T cell receptor beta chains below was sequenced from the same sample in a study of Ad26.COV2.S vaccination and SARS-CoV-2 variants. Treatment in this sample: 19 received Ad26.COV2.S at low or high dose, single or two shots; about 5 received placebo; per-sample allocation not given. Day 63 after the first vaccine or placebo injection was the time point for sampling. Measured with immunoSEQ multiplex PCR; TCRdb has only the in-frame clones, and not every one. Among hundreds of thousands of clones listed, 80% to 90% were seen once. The sample here was peripheral blood, taken in a trial of Ad26.COV2.S vaccine versus placebo. These receptors originate from a person aged 18-65 years who received the Ad26.COV2.S COVID-19 vaccine or a placebo.

The V and J genes are TRBV20-1 and TRBJ2-7, with D hard to call. The CDR3 contains 12 residues. Germline CDR1 is DFQATT and CDR2 is SNEGSKA (reference sequence). V dropped 3 bases and J dropped 2 bases, with 8 bases sitting between them. This CDR3 reads CSASLSTYEQYF. The CDR3 region has the DNA TGCAGTGCTAGTCTGTCCACCTACGAGCAGTACTTC.

V and J are TRBV15 and TRBJ2-3; D unresolved. This CDR3 is 15 amino acids long. Germline CDR1 LNHNV, CDR2 YYDKDF (reference sequence). V lost 4 bases and J lost 0, with 11 bases in between. CDR3 sequence: CATSILGTSTDTQYF. CDR3 DNA: TGTGCCACCAGCATCCTAGGAACTAGCACAGATACGCAGTATTTT.

This rearrangement joins TRBV7-2 to TRBJ1-3; D remains ambiguous. Trimming stripped 5 bases from V and 0 bases from J, with 17 bases between. CDR3 length: 17 residues. Germline loops: CDR1 SGHTA, CDR2 FQGNSA. In DNA, the CDR3 is TGTGCCAGCAGCCCAGGCCCCGGTCTCAGCTCTGGAAACACCATATATTTT. Translating gives CASSPGPGLSSGNTIYF.

The chain links TRBV14 to TRBJ2-1; 7 bases are a match to TRBD2. The J segment lost 4 bases and the V segment lost 4 bases, leaving 7 bases of the junction unmatched. Per the germline V gene, CDR1 is SGHDN and CDR2 is FVKESK. The CDR3 has 15 amino acids. CDR3 amino acids: CASSPRGAGYNEQFF. The CDR3 DNA sequence: TGTGCCAGCAGCCCCCGGGGAGCGGGGTACAATGAGCAGTTCTTC.

The chain combines TRBV15 with TRBJ1-6, with D possibly being TRBD1 (5 bases). Germline V gene sequence: CDR1 LNHNV, CDR2 YYDKDF (reference sequence). This CDR3 has 15 residues. Trimming pared 0 bases from V and 5 bases from J, leaving 8 bases between. The CDR3 nucleotides read TGTGCCACCAGCAGAGATCCGGGACATAATTCACCCCTCCACTTT. Translation gives CATSRDPGHNSPLHF.

This chain connects TRBV2 to TRBJ1-1; D is perhaps TRBD1 (5 bases). The CDR3 is 14 residues long. V was shortened by 2 bases and J by 0 bases, with 7 bases between the two germline ends. The germline gives CDR1 SNHLY, CDR2 FYNNEI. As DNA, the CDR3 is TGTGCCAGCAGTGAACAGGGACTGAACACTGAAGCTTTCTTT. Protein: CASSEQGLNTEAFF.

The rearrangement uses TRBV5-1 and TRBJ2-1; D is undetermined. The CDR3 has 13 amino acids. Germline-derived CDR1 and CDR2 are SGHRS and YFSETQ. V was clipped by 0 bases and J by 8 bases, with 9 bases between them. The CDR3 nucleotides read TGCGCCAGCAGCTTGGCCGAACGGCATGAGCAGTTCTTC. Residues: CASSLAERHEQFF.

V and J are TRBV7-2 and TRBJ1-1; 8 bases match TRBD1. Germline lookup yields CDR1 SGHTA and CDR2 FQGNSA. This CDR3 has 15 amino acids. Unmatched junction bases numbered 5, after V lost 5 bases and J lost 0 bases. The CDR3 loop is CASSVWTGLNTEAFF. CDR3 in DNA: TGTGCCAGCAGCGTATGGACAGGGCTGAACACTGAAGCTTTCTTT.

The V and J genes are TRBV18 and TRBJ2-7; no firm D call. This CDR3 has 15 residues. V was trimmed by 2 bases and J by 3 bases, leaving 14 bases between them. Germline loops: CDR1 KGHSH, CDR2 LQKENI. The CDR3 loop is CASSPLQESLYEQYF. As DNA, the CDR3 is TGTGCCAGCTCACCATTACAAGAGAGCCTCTACGAGCAGTACTTC.

This clone appeared once. The rearrangement joins TRBV30 to TRBJ1-1; D may be TRBD1 (6 bases). Germline V lookup: CDR1 GTSNPN, CDR2 SVGIG (reference sequence). The CDR3 has 13 amino acids. V was trimmed by 2 bases and J by 2 bases, leaving 9 bases between them. The CDR3 spells CAWSRDTNTEAFF. CDR3 nucleotide sequence: TGTGCCTGGAGTCGGGACACCAACACTGAAGCTTTCTTT. Variable domain in full (rest from reference TRBV30 and TRBJ1-1): SQTIHQWPATLVQPVGSPLSLECTVEGTSNPNLYWYRQAAGRGLQLLFYSVGIGQISSEVPQNLSASRPQDRQFILSSKKLLLSDSGFYLCAWSRDTNTEAFFGQGTRLTVV.

The CDR3 coding sequence is TGTGCCACCAGTGATCCGCCATCGGCCCAGCCCCAGCATTTT. Its translation: CATSDPPSAQPQHF. This chain uses TRBV24-1 with TRBJ1-5; unclear D gene. From germline, CDR1 is KGHDR and CDR2 SFDVKD. Trimming took 3 bases from V and 7 from J, leaving 12 bases between them. This CDR3 is 14 amino acids long.

The J gene is TRBJ2-5, the V gene TRBV24-1; no reliable D call. The germline V and J ends were trimmed by 0 bases and 0 bases, with 10 bases remaining between them. This CDR3 contains 16 residues. Per the germline V gene, CDR1 is KGHDR and CDR2 is SFDVKD. The CDR3 DNA reads TGTGCCACCAGTGATTTGCGGCAAGGGAACCAAGAGACCCAGTACTTC. It encodes CATSDLRQGNQETQYF.

This chain connects TRBV5-6 to TRBJ2-2; no firm D call. The CDR3 runs 12 residues. The germline V gene has CDR1 SGHDT and CDR2 YYEEEE. The V gene lost 2 bases and the J gene lost 7 bases, with 6 bases spanning the gap. The CDR3 is CASSFSDGELFF. The DNA for the CDR3 is TGTGCCAGCAGCTTTTCGGACGGGGAGCTGTTTTTT.

This clone has a single count. The chain has TRBV24-1 and TRBJ2-1; the D gene could be TRBD1 or TRBD2 (6 bases each). V dropped 5 bases and J dropped 6 bases, with 16 bases sitting between them. This CDR3 has 15 amino acids. CDR1 is KGHDR, CDR2 SFDVKD, per germline. CDR3 nucleotide sequence: TGTGCCACCAGTGGCCCGGGACTCAGGGGCAATGAGCAGTTCTTC. It specifies CATSGPGLRGNEQFF.

The chain links TRBV10-1 to TRBJ2-7; possibly TRBD1 or TRBD2 for D (5 bases each). CDR3 size: 14 residues. Trimming pared 6 bases from V and 4 bases from J, leaving 16 bases between. CDR1 is WNHNN, CDR2 SYGVQD, per germline (reference sequence). In nucleotides, the CDR3 is TGCGCCAGCAGCAGGTCAGGGAGTCCGTACGAGCAGTACTTC. This sequence encodes CASSRSGSPYEQYF.

This clone was recorded once. The chain carries TRBV7-2 and TRBJ2-5, with 15 bases aligning to TRBD2. This CDR3 region has 16 residues. V shed 4 bases and J 5 bases; nucleotides not matched to a gene: 5. Germline V lookup: CDR1 SGHTA, CDR2 FQGNSA. Written as DNA, the CDR3 is TGTGCCAGCAGCTGGACTAGCGGGGGGGCCGGGGAGACCCAGTACTTC. Its protein is CASSWTSGGAGETQYF.

This chain uses TRBV21-1 with TRBJ1-1. TRBV21-1 is described as a pseudogene. The CDR3 spans 16 residues. CDR3 loop: CASSMGWKIMNTEAFF. As DNA, the CDR3 is TGTGCCAGCAGCATGGGGTGGAAGATTATGAACACTGAAGCTTTCTTT.

As concerns this clone: The same CDR3 also results from other DNA sequences found in this sample. The chain couples TRBV5-6 to TRBJ1-1; D is unresolved. The germline CDR1 and CDR2 sequences are SGHDT and YYEEEE. The CDR3 loop spans 13 amino acids. Between the trimmed V and J ends, which lost 5 bases and 1 base, there was a span of 9 bases. The CDR3 DNA reads TGTGCCAGCAGTTTTGGAGGGAACACTGAAGCTTTCTTT. It codes for CASSFGGNTEAFF.

J is TRBJ2-7 and V is TRBV15, with TRBD2 matching 12 bases. CDR1 LNHNV and CDR2 YYDKDF come from the germline V gene (reference sequence). The CDR3 extends over 16 amino acids. The junction had 7 bases not matched to a gene; V was cut back by 5 bases and J by 2 bases. As DNA, the CDR3 is TGTGCCACCAGCCACCTAGCGGGAGGGCCCACCTACGAGCAGTACTTC. Protein sequence: CATSHLAGGPTYEQYF.

The chain links TRBV5-4 to TRBJ1-2; TRBD1 matches at 9 bases. Germline-derived CDR1 and CDR2 are SGHNT and YYREEE (reference sequence). The CDR3 sequence is 14 residues long. J lost 6 bases, V lost 1 base, and 4 bases had no gene match. CDR3 in amino acids: CASSLWDRANGYTF. CDR3 DNA sequence: TGTGCCAGCAGCTTGTGGGACAGGGCGAATGGCTACACCTTC. Full variable domain (missing parts from reference TRBV5-4 and TRBJ1-2): ETGVTQSPTHLIKTRGQQVTLRCSSQSGHNTVSWYQQALGQGPQFIFQYYREEENGRGNFPPRFSGLQFPNYSSELNVNALELDDSALYLCASSLWDRANGYTFGSGTRLTVV.

The chain couples TRBV7-2 to TRBJ1-6; D is undetermined. The germline V gene has CDR1 SGHTA and CDR2 FQGNSA. V was pared by 7 bases and J by 4 bases, with 14 bases between. The CDR3 totals 15 residues. The CDR3 loop reads CASNRAAGYNSPLHF. The CDR3 DNA reads TGTGCCAGCAACCGGGCTGCGGGGTATAATTCACCCCTCCACTTT.

V usage is TRBV5-1 and J usage is TRBJ2-7, with 8 bases that match TRBD2. The germline gives CDR1 SGHRS, CDR2 YFSETQ. V shed 0 bases and J 4 bases; nucleotides not matched to a gene: 6. CDR3 length: 15 amino acids. The CDR3 DNA follows: TGCGCCAGCAGCTTGGATGGCGGGAGGTTGTACGAGCAGTACTTC. It encodes CASSLDGGRLYEQYF.

This clone was seen only once. The chain has TRBV7-2 and TRBJ1-1; D remains unclear. Trimming removed 1 base at V and 3 bases at J, with 12 bases between. CDR1 and CDR2 (germline): SGHTA, FQGNSA. The CDR3 is made up of 15 amino acids. Written as DNA, the CDR3 is TGTGCCAGCAGCTTAGTAGTTGGGCAGTACACTGAAGCTTTCTTT. This gives the protein CASSLVVGQYTEAFF.

The rearrangement uses TRBV3-1 (or the pseudogene TRBV3-2) and TRBJ1-2; 8 nucleotides match TRBD1. The CDR3 contains 15 residues. Germline V gives CDR1 LGHDT, CDR2 YNNKEL (reference sequence). The trim removed 0 bases at V and 4 bases at J, leaving 4 bases unmatched. CDR3 protein: CASSQEAGGRYGYTF. CDR3 nucleotide sequence: TGTGCCAGCAGCCAAGAGGCAGGGGGCCGCTATGGCTACACCTTC.

The chain joins TRBV5-4 to TRBJ1-2, with 8 bases matching TRBD1. V shed 4 bases and J 4 bases; nucleotides not matched to a gene: 9. CDR3 length: 15 residues. CDR1 and CDR2 (germline): SGHNT, YYREEE (reference sequence). CDR3 nucleotide sequence: TGTGCCAGCAGCACCAGGGGGCTAGTTGTCTATGGCTACACCTTC. This codes for CASSTRGLVVYGYTF.

This chain uses TRBV20-1 with TRBJ2-2; D call uncertain. Germline V gene data show CDR1 as DFQATT and CDR2 as SNEGSKA (reference sequence). The germline V and J ends were trimmed by 6 bases and 2 bases, with 4 bases remaining between them. This CDR3 contains 11 residues. The CDR3 loop is CSAYNTGELFF. The CDR3 DNA sequence: TGCAGTGCCTATAACACCGGGGAGCTGTTTTTT.

This chain uses TRBV5-1 with TRBJ1-1; perhaps TRBD1 as D (5 bases). Deletions cut 0 bases from V and 3 bases from J, with 12 bases between. This CDR3 contains 15 residues. Germline loops: CDR1 SGHRS, CDR2 YFSETQ. The CDR3 region has the DNA TGCGCCAGCAGCTTGGGCGGGTGGGGGGACACTGAAGCTTTCTTT. Its protein is CASSLGGWGDTEAFF.

A remark on this clone: This specimen includes other DNA sequences encoding the same CDR3. The CDR3 is CASSQDGGQPQHF. DNA of the CDR3: TGTGCCAGCAGCCAAGATGGGGGGCAGCCCCAGCATTTT. The rearrangement links TRBV4-2 to TRBJ1-5; D is perhaps TRBD1 (5 bases). CDR3 length: 13 residues. In germline, CDR1 is LGHNA, CDR2 YNFKEQ. Trimming stripped 0 bases from V and 7 bases from J, with 7 bases between.

Remarks on this clone: The same CDR3 can be traced to other DNA sequences in this sample. V is TRBV9 and J is TRBJ1-3, with D tentatively TRBD1 (6 bases). The CDR3 loop spans 15 amino acids. Germline V CDR1 and CDR2: SGDLS, YYNGEE. V was shortened by 0 bases and J by 4 bases, with 11 bases between the two germline ends. CDR3 region: CASSVGGPTGNTIYF. The CDR3 DNA is TGTGCCAGCAGCGTAGGGGGGCCGACAGGAAACACCATATATTTT.

The rearrangement links TRBV6-6 to TRBJ1-5, with 7 bases fitting TRBD1. CDR3 length: 16 amino acids. CDR1 and CDR2 (germline): MNHNY, SVGAGI (reference sequence). J gave up 2 bases and V 3 bases, and 7 bases lay outside the gene matches. CDR3 residues: CASSYPSGTGNQPQHF. CDR3 DNA sequence: TGTGCCAGCAGTTATCCCTCCGGGACAGGCAATCAGCCCCAGCATTTT.